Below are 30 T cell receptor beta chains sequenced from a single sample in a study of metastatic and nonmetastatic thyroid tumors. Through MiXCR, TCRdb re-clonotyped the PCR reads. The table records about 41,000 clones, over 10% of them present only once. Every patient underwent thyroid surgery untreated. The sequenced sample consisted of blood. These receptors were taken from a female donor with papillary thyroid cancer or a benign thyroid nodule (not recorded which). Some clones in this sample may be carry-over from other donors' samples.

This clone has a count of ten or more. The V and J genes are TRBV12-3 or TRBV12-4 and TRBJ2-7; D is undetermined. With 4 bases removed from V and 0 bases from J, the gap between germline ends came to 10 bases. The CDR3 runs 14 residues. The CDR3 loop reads CASSSLYSSYEQYF. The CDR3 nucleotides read TGTGCCAGCAGTTCTTTATACAGCTCCTACGAGCAGTACTTC.

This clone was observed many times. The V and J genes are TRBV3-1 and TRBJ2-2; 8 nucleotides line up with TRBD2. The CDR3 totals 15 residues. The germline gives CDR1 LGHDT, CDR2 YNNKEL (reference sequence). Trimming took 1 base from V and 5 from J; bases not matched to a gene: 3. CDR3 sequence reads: CASSQAGGGTGELFF. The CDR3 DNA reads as TGTGCCAGCAGCCAAGCGGGAGGGGGGACCGGGGAGCTGTTTTTT.

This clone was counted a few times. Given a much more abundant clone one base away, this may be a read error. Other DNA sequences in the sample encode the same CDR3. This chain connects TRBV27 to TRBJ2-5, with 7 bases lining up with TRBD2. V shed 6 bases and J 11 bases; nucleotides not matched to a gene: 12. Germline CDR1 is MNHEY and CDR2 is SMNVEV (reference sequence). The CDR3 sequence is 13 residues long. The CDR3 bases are TGTGCCAGCAGCCCTGCACCGAGCGGGGCACAGTACTTC. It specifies CASSPAPSGAQYF.

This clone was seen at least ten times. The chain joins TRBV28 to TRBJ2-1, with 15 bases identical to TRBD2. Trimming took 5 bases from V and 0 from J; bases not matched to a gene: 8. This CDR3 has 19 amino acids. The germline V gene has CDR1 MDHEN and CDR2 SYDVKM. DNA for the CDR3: TGTGCCAGCAGTAACCCCGGGACTAGCGGGAGGCGCTCCTACAATGAGCAGTTCTTC. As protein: CASSNPGTSGRRSYNEQFF.

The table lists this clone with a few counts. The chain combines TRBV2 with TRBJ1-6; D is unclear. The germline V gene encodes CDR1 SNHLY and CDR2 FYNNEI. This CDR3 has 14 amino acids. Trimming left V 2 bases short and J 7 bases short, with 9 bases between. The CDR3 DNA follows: TGTGCCAGCAGTGAACGCCTGGGCAATTCACCCCTCCACTTT. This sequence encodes CASSERLGNSPLHF.

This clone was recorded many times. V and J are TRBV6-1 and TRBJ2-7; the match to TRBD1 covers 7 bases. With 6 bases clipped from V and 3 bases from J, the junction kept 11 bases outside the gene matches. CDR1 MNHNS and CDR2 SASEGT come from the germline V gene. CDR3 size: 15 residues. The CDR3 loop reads CASSPPGTVGYEQYF. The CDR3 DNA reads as TGTGCCAGCAGCCCCCCCGGGACAGTCGGCTACGAGCAGTACTTC.

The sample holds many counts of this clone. CDR3 in amino acids: CAWRAPREASGVEQYF. In DNA form, the CDR3 reads TGTGCCTGGAGGGCCCCGCGGGAGGCCAGTGGGGTCGAGCAGTACTTC. The J gene is TRBJ2-7, the V gene TRBV30, with TRBD2 matching 8 bases. The germline V gene encodes CDR1 GTSNPN and CDR2 SVGIG (reference sequence). The CDR3 is 16 amino acids. Germline trimming cut 3 bases from V and 6 bases from J; bases unmatched to any gene: 16.

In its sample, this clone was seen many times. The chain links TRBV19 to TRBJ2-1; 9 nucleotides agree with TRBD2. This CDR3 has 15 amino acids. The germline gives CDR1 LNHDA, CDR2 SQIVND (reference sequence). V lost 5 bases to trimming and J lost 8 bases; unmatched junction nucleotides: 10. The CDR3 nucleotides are TGTGCCAGTAGTGTAGGACTAGCGCGAGGCGATGAGCAGTTCTTC. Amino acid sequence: CASSVGLARGDEQFF.

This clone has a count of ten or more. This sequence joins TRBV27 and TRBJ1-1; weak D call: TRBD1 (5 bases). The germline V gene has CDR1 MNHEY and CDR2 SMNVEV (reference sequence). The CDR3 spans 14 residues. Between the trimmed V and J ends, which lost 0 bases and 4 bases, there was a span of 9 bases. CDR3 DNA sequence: TGTGCCAGCAGTTTATCAGGGGCTACCACTGAAGCTTTCTTT. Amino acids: CASSLSGATTEAFF.

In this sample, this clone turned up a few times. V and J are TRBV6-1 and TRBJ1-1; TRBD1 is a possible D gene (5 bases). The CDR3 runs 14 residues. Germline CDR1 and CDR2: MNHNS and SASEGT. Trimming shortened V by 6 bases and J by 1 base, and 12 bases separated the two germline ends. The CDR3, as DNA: TGTGCCAGCAGAACCCCCGGGGGGAACACTGAAGCTTTCTTT. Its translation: CASRTPGGNTEAFF.

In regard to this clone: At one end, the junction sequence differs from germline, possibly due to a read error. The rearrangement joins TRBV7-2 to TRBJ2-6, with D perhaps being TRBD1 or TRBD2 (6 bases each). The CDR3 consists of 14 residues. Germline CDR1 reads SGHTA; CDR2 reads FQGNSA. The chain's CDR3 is CARSPRWGAKVLTF. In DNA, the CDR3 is TGTGCAAGAAGCCCAAGGTGGGGGGCCAAAGTCCTGACTTTC.

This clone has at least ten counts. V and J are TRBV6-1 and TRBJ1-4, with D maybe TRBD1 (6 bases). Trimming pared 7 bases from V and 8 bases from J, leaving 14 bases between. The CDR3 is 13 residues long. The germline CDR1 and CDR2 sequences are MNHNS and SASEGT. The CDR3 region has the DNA TGTGCCAGCATGGGGGGGCTAAGAGAAAAACTGTTTTTT. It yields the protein CASMGGLREKLFF.

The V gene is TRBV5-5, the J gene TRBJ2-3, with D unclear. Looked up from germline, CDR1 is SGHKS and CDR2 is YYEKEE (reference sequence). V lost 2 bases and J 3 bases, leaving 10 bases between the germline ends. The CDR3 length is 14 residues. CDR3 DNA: TGTGCCAGCAGCTTCCCACTCGGGACAGATACGCAGTATTTT. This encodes CASSFPLGTDTQYF.

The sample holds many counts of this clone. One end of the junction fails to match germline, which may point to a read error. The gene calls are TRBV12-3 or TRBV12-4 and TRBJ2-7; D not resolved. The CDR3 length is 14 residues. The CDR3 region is CANSSLYSSYEQYF. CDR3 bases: TGTGCCAACAGTTCTTTATACAGCTCCTACGAGCAGTACTTC.

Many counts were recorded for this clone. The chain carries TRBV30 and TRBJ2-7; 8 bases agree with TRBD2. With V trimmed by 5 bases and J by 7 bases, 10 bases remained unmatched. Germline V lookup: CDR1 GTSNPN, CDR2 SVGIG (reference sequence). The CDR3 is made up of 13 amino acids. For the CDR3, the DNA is TGTGCCTGGGGGGCGGGGGGACCAAGTGAGCAGTACTTC. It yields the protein CAWGAGGPSEQYF.

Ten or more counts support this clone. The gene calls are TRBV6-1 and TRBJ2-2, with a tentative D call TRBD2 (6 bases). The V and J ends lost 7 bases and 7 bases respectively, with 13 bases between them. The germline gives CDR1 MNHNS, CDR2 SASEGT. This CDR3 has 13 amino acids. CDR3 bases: TGTGCCAGCATGACTAGAGTCCACGGGGAGCTGTTTTTT. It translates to CASMTRVHGELFF.

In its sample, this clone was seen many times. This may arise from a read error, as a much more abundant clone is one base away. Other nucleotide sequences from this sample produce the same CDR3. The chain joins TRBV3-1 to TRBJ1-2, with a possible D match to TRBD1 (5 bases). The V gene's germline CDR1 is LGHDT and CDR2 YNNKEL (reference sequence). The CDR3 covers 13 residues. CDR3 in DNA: TGTGCTAGCAGCCCCGGGGCTTCCTATGGCTACACCTTC. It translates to CASSPGASYGYTF.

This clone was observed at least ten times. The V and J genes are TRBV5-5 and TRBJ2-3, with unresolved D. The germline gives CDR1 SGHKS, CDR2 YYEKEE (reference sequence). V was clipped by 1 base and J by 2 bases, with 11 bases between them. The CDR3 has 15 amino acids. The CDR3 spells CASSLNARITDTQYF. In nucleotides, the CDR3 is TGTGCCAGCAGCTTGAACGCGCGAATCACAGATACGCAGTATTTT.

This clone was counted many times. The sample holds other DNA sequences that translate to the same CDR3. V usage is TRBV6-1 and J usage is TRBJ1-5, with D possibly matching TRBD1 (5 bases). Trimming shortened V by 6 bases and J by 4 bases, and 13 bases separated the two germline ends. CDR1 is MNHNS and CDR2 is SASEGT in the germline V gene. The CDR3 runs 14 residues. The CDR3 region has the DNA TGTGCCAGCAGCCCAGGGACCTCTAATCAGCCCCAGCATTTT. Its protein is CASSPGTSNQPQHF.

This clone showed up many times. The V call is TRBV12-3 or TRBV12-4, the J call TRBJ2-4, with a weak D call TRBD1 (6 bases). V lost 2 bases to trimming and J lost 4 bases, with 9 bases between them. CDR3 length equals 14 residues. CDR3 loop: CASSLSGAKNIQYF. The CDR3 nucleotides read TGTGCCAGCAGTTTATCAGGGGCTAAAAACATTCAGTACTTC.

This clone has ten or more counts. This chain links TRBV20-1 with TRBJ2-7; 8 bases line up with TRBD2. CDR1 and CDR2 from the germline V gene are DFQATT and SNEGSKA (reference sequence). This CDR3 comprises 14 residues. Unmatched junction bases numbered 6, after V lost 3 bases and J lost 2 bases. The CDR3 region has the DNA TGCAGTGCTAGTGGGCTAGCGGGCACCTACGAGCAGTACTTC. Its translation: CSASGLAGTYEQYF.

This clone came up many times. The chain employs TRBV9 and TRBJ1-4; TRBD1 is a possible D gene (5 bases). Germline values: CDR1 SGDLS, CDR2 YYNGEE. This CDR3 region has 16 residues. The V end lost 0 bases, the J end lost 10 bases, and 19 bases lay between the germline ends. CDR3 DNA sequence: TGTGCCAGCAGCGTAGGGGGAGGGGTGACCTCCGGAAAACTGTTTTTT. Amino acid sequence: CASSVGGGVTSGKLFF.

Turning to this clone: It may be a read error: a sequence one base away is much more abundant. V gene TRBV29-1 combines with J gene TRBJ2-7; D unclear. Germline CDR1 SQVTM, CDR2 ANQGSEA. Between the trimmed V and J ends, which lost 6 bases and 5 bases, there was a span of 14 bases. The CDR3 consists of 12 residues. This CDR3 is CSVGESLDEQYF. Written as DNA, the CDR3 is TGCAGCGTCGGAGAATCTCTGGACGAGCAGTACTTC.

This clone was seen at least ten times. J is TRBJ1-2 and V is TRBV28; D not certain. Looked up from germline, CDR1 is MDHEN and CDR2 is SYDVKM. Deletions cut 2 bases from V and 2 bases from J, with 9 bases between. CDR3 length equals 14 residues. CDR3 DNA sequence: TGTGCCAGCAGTTTAAACGGCGAAAACTATGGCTACACCTTC. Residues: CASSLNGENYGYTF.

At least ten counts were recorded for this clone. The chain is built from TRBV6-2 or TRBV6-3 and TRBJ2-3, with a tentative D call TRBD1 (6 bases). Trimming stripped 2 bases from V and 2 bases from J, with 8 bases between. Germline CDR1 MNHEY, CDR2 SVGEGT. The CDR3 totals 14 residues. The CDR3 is CASSYGQSTDTQYF. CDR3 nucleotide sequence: TGTGCCAGCAGTTACGGACAGTCCACAGATACGCAGTATTTT.

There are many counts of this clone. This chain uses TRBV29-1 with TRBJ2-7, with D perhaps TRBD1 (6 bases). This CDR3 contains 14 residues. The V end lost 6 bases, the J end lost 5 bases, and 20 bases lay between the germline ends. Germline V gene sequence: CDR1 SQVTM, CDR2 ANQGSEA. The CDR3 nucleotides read TGCAGCGTCCGAAGTACCGGGACAATCCACGAGCAGTACTTC. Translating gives CSVRSTGTIHEQYF.

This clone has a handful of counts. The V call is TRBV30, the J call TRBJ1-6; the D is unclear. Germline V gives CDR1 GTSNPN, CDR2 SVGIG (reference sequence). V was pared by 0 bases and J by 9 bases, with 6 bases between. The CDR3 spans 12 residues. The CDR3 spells CAWSVIGSPLHF. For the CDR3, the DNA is TGTGCCTGGAGTGTCATCGGTTCACCCCTCCACTTT. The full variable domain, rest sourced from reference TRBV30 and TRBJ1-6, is SQTIHQWPATLVQPVGSPLSLECTVEGTSNPNLYWYRQAAGRGLQLLFYSVGIGQISSEVPQNLSASRPQDRQFILSSKKLLLSDSGFYLCAWSVIGSPLHFGNGTRLTVT.

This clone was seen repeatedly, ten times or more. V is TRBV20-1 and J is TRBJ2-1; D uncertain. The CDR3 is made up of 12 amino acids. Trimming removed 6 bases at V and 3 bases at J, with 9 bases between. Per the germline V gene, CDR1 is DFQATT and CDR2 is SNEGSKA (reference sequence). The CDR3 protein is CSATYGYNEQFF. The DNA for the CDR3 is TGCAGTGCGACGTATGGCTACAATGAGCAGTTCTTC.

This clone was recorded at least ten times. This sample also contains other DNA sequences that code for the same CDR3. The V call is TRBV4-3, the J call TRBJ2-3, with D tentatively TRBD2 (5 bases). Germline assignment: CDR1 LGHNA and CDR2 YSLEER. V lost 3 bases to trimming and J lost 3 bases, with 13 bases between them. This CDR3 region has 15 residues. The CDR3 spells CASSHQWESTDTQYF. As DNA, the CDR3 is TGCGCCAGCAGCCATCAGTGGGAGTCAACAGATACGCAGTATTTT.

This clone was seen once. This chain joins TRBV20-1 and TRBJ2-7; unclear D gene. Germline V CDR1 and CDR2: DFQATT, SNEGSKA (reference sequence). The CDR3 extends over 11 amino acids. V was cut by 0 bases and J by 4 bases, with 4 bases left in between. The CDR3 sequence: CSARDSYEQYF. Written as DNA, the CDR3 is TGCAGTGCTAGAGATTCGTACGAGCAGTACTTC.